This T cell receptor (beta chain) was found in a study of T cells in Graves' hyperthyroidism and ophthalmopathy. This clonotype was recorded many times. TCR beta CDR3 regions were amplified from RNA. Using the HTBI primer set, a first-round RT-PCR was run on the TCR CDR3. TCRdb recomputed calls from the multiplex PCR reads with MiXCR, one row per CDR3 protein. The data show approximately 330,000 distinct CDR3 sequences, 18% seen once. CDR1 is SNHLY and CDR2 is FYNNEI in the germline V gene. This CDR3 comprises 14 residues. J lost 2 bases, V lost 4 bases, and 4 bases had no gene match. The chain carries TRBV2 and TRBJ1-1; 7 nucleotides line up with TRBD1. The sequencing sample was made of blood. The receptor comes from a woman between 45 and 65 years old with Graves' hyperthyroidism. The DNA for the CDR3 is TGTGCCAGCAGTGTTCACAGGGGAAACACTGAAGCTTTCTTT. This sequence encodes CASSVHRGNTEAFF.